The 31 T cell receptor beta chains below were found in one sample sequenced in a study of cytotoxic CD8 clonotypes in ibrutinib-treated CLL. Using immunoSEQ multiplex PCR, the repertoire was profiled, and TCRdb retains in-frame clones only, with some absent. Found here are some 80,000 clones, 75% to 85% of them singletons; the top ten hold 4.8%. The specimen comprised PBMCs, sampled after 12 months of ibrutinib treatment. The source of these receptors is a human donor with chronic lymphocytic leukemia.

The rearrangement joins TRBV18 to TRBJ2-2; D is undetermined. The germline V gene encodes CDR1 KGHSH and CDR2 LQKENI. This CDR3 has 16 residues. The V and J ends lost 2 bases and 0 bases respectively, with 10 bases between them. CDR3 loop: CASSPSPGTNTGELFF. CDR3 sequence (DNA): TGTGCCAGCTCACCATCCCCGGGTACGAACACCGGGGAGCTGTTTTTT.

CDR3: CASSLGLAAQETQYF. The CDR3 coding sequence is TGTGCCAGCAGCTTAGGCCTGGCCGCTCAAGAGACCCAGTACTTC. The chain uses TRBV7-9 and TRBJ2-5; no reliable D call. The CDR3 has 15 residues. Looked up from germline, CDR1 is SEHNR and CDR2 is FQNEAQ (reference sequence). V lost 1 base and J 2 bases, leaving 11 bases between the germline ends.

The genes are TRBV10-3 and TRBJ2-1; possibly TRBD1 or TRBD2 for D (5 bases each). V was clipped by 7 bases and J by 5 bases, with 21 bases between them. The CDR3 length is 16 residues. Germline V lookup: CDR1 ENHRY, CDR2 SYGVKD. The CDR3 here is CAITPTGTPPNNEQFF. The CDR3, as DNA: TGTGCCATCACCCCAACGGGGACCCCCCCTAACAATGAGCAGTTCTTC.

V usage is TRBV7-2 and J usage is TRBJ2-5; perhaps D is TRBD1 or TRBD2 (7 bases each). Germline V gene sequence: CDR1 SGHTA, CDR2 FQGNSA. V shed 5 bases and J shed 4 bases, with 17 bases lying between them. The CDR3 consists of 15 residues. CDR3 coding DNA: TGTGCCAGCAGCCCCCAGGGGGGGGTCTCAGAGACCCAGTACTTC. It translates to CASSPQGGVSETQYF.

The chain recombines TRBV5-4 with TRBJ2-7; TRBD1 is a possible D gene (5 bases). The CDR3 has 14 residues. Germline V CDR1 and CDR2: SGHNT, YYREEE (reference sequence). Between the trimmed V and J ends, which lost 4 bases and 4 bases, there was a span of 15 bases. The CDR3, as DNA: TGTGCCAGCAGCAACCAGGGTGTTTCTTACGAGCAGTACTTC. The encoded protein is CASSNQGVSYEQYF.

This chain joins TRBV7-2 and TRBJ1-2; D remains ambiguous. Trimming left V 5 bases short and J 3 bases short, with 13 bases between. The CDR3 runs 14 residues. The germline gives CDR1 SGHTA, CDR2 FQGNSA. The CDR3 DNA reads TGTGCCAGCAGCCCCCAGTCCGGAGACTATGGCTACACCTTC. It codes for CASSPQSGDYGYTF.

CDR3 nucleotides: TGTGCCAGCAGCTACGGACAGCCTGAAGCTTTCTTT. Translating it yields CASSYGQPEAFF. The chain joins TRBV7-2 to TRBJ1-1; a possible D gene is TRBD1 (6 bases). Looked up from germline, CDR1 is SGHTA and CDR2 is FQGNSA. V shed 4 bases and J shed 6 bases, with 9 bases lying between them. This CDR3 has 12 residues.

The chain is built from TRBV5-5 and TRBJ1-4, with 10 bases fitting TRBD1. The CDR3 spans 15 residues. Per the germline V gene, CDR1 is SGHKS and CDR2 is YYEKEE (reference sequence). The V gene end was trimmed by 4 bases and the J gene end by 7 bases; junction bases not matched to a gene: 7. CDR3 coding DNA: TGTGCCAGCAGCCCCCTGGACAGGGGGGGTGAAAAACTGTTTTTT. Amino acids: CASSPLDRGGEKLFF.

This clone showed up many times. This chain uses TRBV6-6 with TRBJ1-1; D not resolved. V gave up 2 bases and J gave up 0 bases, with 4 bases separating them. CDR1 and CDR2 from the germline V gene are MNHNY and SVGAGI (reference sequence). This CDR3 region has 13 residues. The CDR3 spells CASSYLMNTEAFF. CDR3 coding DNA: TGTGCCAGCAGTTACCTTATGAACACTGAAGCTTTCTTT.

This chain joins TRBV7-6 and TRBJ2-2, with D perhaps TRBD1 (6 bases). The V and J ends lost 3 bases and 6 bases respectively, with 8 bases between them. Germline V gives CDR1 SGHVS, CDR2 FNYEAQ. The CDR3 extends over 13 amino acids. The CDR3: CASSLGAAGELFF. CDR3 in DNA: TGTGCCAGCAGCTTGGGGGCGGCCGGGGAGCTGTTTTTT.

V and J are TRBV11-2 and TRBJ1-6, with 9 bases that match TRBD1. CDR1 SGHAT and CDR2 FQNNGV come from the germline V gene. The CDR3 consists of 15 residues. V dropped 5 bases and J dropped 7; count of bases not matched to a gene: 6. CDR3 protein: CASSPTGGKNSPLHF. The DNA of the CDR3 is TGTGCCAGCAGCCCCACAGGGGGCAAAAATTCACCCCTCCACTTT.

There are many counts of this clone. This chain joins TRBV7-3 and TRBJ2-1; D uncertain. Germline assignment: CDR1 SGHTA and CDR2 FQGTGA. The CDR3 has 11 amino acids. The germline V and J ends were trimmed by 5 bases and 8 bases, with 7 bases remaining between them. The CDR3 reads CASSPGHEQFF. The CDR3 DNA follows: TGTGCCAGCAGCCCTGGCCATGAGCAGTTCTTC.

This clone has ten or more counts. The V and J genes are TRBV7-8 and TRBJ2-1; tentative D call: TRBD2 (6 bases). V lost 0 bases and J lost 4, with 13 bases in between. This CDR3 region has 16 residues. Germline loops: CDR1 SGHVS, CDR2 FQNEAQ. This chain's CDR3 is CASSLAPLASYNEQFF. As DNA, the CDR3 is TGTGCCAGCAGCTTAGCGCCGCTAGCGTCGTACAATGAGCAGTTCTTC.

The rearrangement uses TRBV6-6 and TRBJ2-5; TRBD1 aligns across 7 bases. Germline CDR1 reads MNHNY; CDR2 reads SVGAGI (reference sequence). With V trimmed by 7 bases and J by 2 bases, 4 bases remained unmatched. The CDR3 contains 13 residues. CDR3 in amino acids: CASTPTGQETQYF. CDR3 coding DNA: TGTGCCAGCACTCCGACAGGGCAAGAGACCCAGTACTTC.

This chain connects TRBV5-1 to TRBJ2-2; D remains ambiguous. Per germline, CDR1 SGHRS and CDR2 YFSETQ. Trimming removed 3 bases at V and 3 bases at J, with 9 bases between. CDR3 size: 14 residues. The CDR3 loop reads CASSSLAHTGELFF. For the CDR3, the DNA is TGCGCCAGCAGCTCGCTGGCTCACACCGGGGAGCTGTTTTTT.

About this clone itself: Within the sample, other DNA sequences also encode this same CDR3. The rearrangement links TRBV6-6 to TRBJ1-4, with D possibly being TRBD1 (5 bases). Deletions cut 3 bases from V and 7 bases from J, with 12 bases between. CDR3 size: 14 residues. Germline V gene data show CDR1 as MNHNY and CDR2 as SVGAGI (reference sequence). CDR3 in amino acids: CASSYQGGSEKLFF. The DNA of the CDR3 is TGTGCCAGCAGTTATCAGGGAGGGAGTGAAAAACTGTTTTTT.

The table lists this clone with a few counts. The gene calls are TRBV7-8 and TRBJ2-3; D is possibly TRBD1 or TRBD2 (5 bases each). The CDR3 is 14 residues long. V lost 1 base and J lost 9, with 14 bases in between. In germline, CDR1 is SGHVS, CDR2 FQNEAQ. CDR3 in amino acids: CASSLERGSFTQYF. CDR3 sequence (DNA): TGTGCCAGCAGCTTAGAGAGGGGCTCCTTCACGCAGTATTTT.

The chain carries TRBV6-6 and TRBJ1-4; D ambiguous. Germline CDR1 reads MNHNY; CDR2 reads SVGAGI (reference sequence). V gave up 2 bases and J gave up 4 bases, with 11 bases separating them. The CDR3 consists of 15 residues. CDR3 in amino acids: CASSYGGGINEKLFF. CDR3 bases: TGTGCCAGCAGTTACGGTGGCGGGATTAATGAAAAACTGTTTTTT.

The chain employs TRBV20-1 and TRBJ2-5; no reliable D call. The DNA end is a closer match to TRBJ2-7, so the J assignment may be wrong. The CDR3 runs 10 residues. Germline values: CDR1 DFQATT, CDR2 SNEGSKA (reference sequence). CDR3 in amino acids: CSAISYEQYF. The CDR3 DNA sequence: TGCAGTGCTATCTCCTACGAGCAGTACTTC.

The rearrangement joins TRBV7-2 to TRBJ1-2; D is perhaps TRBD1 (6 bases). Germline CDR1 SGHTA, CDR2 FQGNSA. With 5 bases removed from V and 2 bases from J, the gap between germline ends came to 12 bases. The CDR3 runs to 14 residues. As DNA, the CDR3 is TGTGCCAGCAGCCCCAGGGGCGGGAACTATGGCTACACCTTC. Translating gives CASSPRGGNYGYTF. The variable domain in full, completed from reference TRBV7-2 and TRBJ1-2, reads GAGVSQSPSNKVTEKGKDVELRCDPISGHTALYWYRQSLGQGLEFLIYFQGNSAPDKSGLPSDRFSAERTGGSVSTLTIQRTQQEDSAVYLCASSPRGGNYGYTFGSGTRLTVV.

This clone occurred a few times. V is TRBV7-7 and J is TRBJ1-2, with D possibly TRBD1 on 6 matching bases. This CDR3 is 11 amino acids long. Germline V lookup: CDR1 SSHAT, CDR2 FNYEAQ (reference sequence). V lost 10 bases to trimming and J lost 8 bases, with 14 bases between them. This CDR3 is CAILGRGGYTF. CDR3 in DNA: TGTGCCATCCTCGGGAGGGGGGGCTACACCTTC.

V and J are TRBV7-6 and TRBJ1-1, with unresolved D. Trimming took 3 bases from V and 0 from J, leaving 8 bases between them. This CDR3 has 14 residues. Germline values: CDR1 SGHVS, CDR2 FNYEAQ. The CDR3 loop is CASSFPGMNTEAFF. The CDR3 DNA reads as TGTGCCAGCAGCTTTCCGGGGATGAACACTGAAGCTTTCTTT.

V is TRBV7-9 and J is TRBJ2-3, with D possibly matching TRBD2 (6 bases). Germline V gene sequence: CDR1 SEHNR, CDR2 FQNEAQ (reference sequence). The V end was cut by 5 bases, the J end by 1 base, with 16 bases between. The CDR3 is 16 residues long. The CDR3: CASSPRRAERTDTQYF. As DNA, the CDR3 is TGTGCCAGCAGCCCCAGGAGGGCGGAACGCACAGATACGCAGTATTTT.

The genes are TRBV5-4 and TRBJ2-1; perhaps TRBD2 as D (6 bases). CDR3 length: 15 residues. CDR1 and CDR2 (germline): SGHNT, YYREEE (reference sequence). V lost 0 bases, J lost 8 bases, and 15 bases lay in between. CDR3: CASSLGGGAPHEQFF. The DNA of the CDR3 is TGTGCCAGCAGCTTGGGGGGCGGGGCACCCCATGAGCAGTTCTTC.

Here the CDR3 DNA reads TGTGCCAGCAGCTACGTCTACACCATATATTTT. It yields the protein CASSYVYTIYF. The chain has TRBV7-9 and TRBJ1-3; D not resolved. The length of the CDR3 is 11 residues. The germline V and J ends were trimmed by 4 bases and 8 bases, with 6 bases remaining between them. Germline CDR1 reads SEHNR; CDR2 reads FQNEAQ (reference sequence).

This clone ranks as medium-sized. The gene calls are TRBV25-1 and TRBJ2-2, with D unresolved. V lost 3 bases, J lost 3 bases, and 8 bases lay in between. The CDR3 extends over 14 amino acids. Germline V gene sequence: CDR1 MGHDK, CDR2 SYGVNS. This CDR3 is CASSDQRDTGELFF. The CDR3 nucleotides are TGTGCCAGCAGTGACCAACGGGACACCGGGGAGCTGTTTTTT.

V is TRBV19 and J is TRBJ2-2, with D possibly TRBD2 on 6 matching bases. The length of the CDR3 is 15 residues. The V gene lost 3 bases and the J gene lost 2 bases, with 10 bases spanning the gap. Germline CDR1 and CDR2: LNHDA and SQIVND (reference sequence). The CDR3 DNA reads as TGTGCCAGTAGTATGGCGGGGTTCAACACCGGGGAGCTGTTTTTT. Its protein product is CASSMAGFNTGELFF.

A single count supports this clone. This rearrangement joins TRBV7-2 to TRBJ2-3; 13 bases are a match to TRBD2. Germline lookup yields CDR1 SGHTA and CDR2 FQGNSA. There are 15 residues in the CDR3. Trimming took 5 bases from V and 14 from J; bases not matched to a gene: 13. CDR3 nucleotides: TGTGCCAGCAGCCAGCCCGGACTAGCGGGGGCCCGGGGGTATTTT. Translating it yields CASSQPGLAGARGYF.

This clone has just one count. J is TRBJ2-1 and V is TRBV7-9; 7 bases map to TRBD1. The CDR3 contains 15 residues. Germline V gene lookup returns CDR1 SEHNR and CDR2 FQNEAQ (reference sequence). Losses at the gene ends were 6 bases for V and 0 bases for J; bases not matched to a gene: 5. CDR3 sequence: CASRAQGSSYNEQFF. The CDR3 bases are TGTGCCAGCAGGGCACAGGGGAGCTCCTACAATGAGCAGTTCTTC. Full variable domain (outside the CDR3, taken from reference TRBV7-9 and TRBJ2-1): DTGVSQNPRHKITKRGQNVTFRCDPISEHNRLYWYRQTLGQGPEFLTYFQNEAQLEKSRLLSDRFSAERPKGSFSTLEIQRTEQGDSAMYLCASRAQGSSYNEQFFGPGTRLTVL.

CDR3 bases: TGTGCCAGCAGAGTCCAGACCGGGACACCCCAGCATTTT. It translates to CASRVQTGTPQHF. The rearrangement joins TRBV2 to TRBJ1-5; perhaps TRBD1 as D (6 bases). Trimming cost V 6 bases and J 10 bases, with 16 bases left between them. The CDR3 is 13 amino acids. Germline CDR1 SNHLY, CDR2 FYNNEI.

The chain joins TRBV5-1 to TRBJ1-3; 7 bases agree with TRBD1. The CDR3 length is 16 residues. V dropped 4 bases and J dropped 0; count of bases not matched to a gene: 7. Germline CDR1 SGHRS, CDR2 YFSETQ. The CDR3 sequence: CASSARQGASGNTIYF. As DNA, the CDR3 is TGCGCCAGCAGCGCCAGACAGGGTGCCTCTGGAAACACCATATATTTT.